This entry lists 13 T cell receptor beta chains sequenced from one sample in a study of blood T cell repertoires in COVID-19. Libraries were prepared by immunoSEQ multiplex PCR; TCRdb keeps only in-frame clonotypes and omits some of them. The sample holds a few hundred thousand clones, roughly 88% seen once. Sequenced material: PBMCs or T cells enriched from blood (not recorded which). Receptors originate from a woman aged 30 to 39 who had recovered from COVID-19.

The rearrangement links TRBV6-1 to TRBJ1-2; D is uncertain. The length of the CDR3 is 13 residues. Looked up from germline, CDR1 is MNHNS and CDR2 is SASEGT. Trimming shortened V by 6 bases and J by 13 bases, and 21 bases separated the two germline ends. The CDR3 region has the DNA TGTGCCAGCAGAGCAGTCATTGGCGAGGCAAGCACCTTC. Translation: CASRAVIGEASTF.

This chain uses TRBV28 with TRBJ2-7; 8 bases are a match to TRBD2. Looked up from germline, CDR1 is MDHEN and CDR2 is SYDVKM. The CDR3 covers 13 residues. CDR3 in amino acids: CARGGREAYEQYF. CDR3 DNA: TGTGCTAGAGGAGGGCGGGAGGCCTACGAGCAGTACTTC.

The chain is built from TRBV9 and TRBJ2-1, with 7 bases that match TRBD2. J was trimmed by 3 bases and V by 6 bases; bases with no gene match: 3. In germline, CDR1 is SGDLS, CDR2 YYNGEE. The CDR3 covers 13 residues. This CDR3 is CASTGEGYNEQFF. For the CDR3, the DNA is TGTGCCAGCACCGGGGAGGGCTACAATGAGCAGTTCTTC.

The chain links TRBV7-9 to TRBJ2-1; D call uncertain. Germline V gene data show CDR1 as SEHNR and CDR2 as FQNEAQ (reference sequence). Trimming removed 1 base from V and 8 bases from J, with 6 bases in between. CDR3 length: 12 amino acids. CDR3 DNA sequence: TGTGCCAGCAGCTTAGGTCAGGATGAGCAGTTCTTC. Its protein is CASSLGQDEQFF.

The chain uses TRBV9 and TRBJ1-1; D might be TRBD1 (6 bases). The length of the CDR3 is 13 residues. V lost 3 bases to trimming and J lost 6 bases, with 12 bases between them. Germline CDR1 and CDR2: SGDLS and YYNGEE. The CDR3 DNA reads TGTGCCAGCAGCGCCCAACAGGGCTCTGAAGCTTTCTTT. Translated: CASSAQQGSEAFF.

The V call is TRBV27, the J call TRBJ2-1; tentative D call: TRBD2 (5 bases). The CDR3 has 14 amino acids. V lost 6 bases and J 4 bases, leaving 13 bases between the germline ends. The germline CDR1 and CDR2 sequences are MNHEY and SMNVEV (reference sequence). This CDR3 reads CASSPALAYNEQFF. The CDR3 DNA sequence: TGTGCCAGCAGCCCCGCCTTAGCGTACAATGAGCAGTTCTTC.

In DNA, the CDR3 is TGTGCCAGCAGTTTAAGGTTTGGGCAGGGGGCTGGGAATGAGCAGTTCTTC. This codes for CASSLRFGQGAGNEQFF. The rearrangement uses TRBV27 and TRBJ2-1; 8 nucleotides align to TRBD1. The V gene end was trimmed by 2 bases and the J gene end by 7 bases; junction bases not matched to a gene: 13. There are 17 residues in the CDR3. Germline V CDR1 and CDR2: MNHEY, SMNVEV (reference sequence).

The chain joins TRBV9 to TRBJ1-1; possibly TRBD1 for D (5 bases). V was pared by 0 bases and J by 4 bases, with 16 bases between. This CDR3 is 16 amino acids long. The germline V gene encodes CDR1 SGDLS and CDR2 YYNGEE. CDR3 amino acids: CASSVVSGGGPTEAFF. CDR3 DNA: TGTGCCAGCAGCGTAGTAAGTGGGGGGGGTCCCACTGAAGCTTTCTTT.

V is TRBV5-1 and J is TRBJ1-1; 9 bases line up with TRBD1. This CDR3 comprises 16 residues. From germline, CDR1 is SGHRS and CDR2 YFSETQ. V lost 0 bases to trimming and J lost 3 bases; unmatched junction nucleotides: 6. The CDR3 is CASSLGPGQGDTEAFF. The CDR3 nucleotides read TGCGCCAGCAGCTTGGGGCCGGGACAGGGAGACACTGAAGCTTTCTTT.

The chain couples TRBV28 to TRBJ1-2; D remains ambiguous. Deletions cut 5 bases from V and 4 bases from J, with 11 bases between. The CDR3 is 13 residues long. Germline CDR1 MDHEN, CDR2 SYDVKM. CDR3 sequence (DNA): TGTGCCAGCAGTCGCGGAGGCTTCTATGGCTACACCTTC. Translating it yields CASSRGGFYGYTF.

The genes are TRBV5-5 and TRBJ2-7, with a possible D match to TRBD1 (5 bases). Deletions cut 6 bases from V and 4 bases from J, with 11 bases between. Germline lookup yields CDR1 SGHKS and CDR2 YYEKEE (reference sequence). There are 12 residues in the CDR3. The CDR3 nucleotides are TGTGCCAGCACAGGACAAGTTTACGAGCAGTACTTC. Protein sequence: CASTGQVYEQYF.

The chain employs TRBV24-1 and TRBJ1-5; 10 bases map to TRBD1. The V gene's germline CDR1 is KGHDR and CDR2 SFDVKD. Unmatched junction bases numbered 5, after V lost 10 bases and J lost 3 bases. The length of the CDR3 is 14 residues. As DNA, the CDR3 is TGTGCCACGCGAGGGACAGGGGACAATCAGCCCCAGCATTTT. Residues: CATRGTGDNQPQHF.

The chain recombines TRBV6-2 or TRBV6-3 with TRBJ1-2; D is uncertain. The CDR3 is 13 residues long. V was clipped by 4 bases and J by 3 bases, with 9 bases between them. Germline V gives CDR1 MNHEY, CDR2 SVGEGT. The CDR3 here is CASSLEGYYGYTF. CDR3 DNA: TGTGCCAGCAGTTTGGAGGGTTACTATGGCTACACCTTC.